These T cell receptor beta chains were read from a single sample in a study of blood T cell repertoires in COVID-19. The repertoire was sequenced with immunoSEQ multiplex PCR; TCRdb's copy has only in-frame clones and lacks some. The sample has approximately 100,000 clones, more than 75% seen once; the top ten hold approximately 10%. Material for sequencing was peripheral blood. These receptors were obtained from a woman between 25 and 40 years old with acute or convalescent COVID-19. Both conserved end residues are part of each CDR3. D genes are given only for firm matches. Part of the rows lack a size; the others show once, few, many or a class for expanded clones.

TRBD1 . TRBJ2-2 TRBV5-1 CASSLLQGAVGELFF TGCGCCAGCAGCTTGCTACAGGGGGCGGTCGGGGAGCTGTTTTTT
. . TRBJ1-5 TRBV5-1 CASSLGQPYQPQHF TGCGCCAGCAGCTTGGGACAGCCTTATCAGCCCCAGCATTTT
TRBD1 . TRBJ1-6 TRBV4-2 CASSQEMTGVPPLHF TGTGCCAGCAGCCAAGAGATGACAGGGGTCCCACCCCTCCACTTT
. . TRBJ2-1 TRBV14 CASSYHNEQFF TGTGCCAGCAGTTATCACAATGAGCAGTTCTTC
. . TRBJ1-1 TRBV7-9 CASSPPGWGGTEAFF TGTGCCAGCAGCCCCCCCGGGTGGGGAGGCACTGAAGCTTTCTTT
TRBD1 . TRBJ1-2 TRBV19 CASSIWTGRKDGYTF TGTGCCAGTAGTATTTGGACAGGGCGTAAGGATGGCTACACCTTC
. . TRBJ1-2 TRBV6-5 CASRLTGSDGYTF TGTGCCAGCAGATTAACAGGGTCCGATGGCTACACCTTC
. . TRBJ2-6 TRBV11-3 CASSLDSSSGANVLTF TGTGCCAGCAGCTTAGACTCGAGCTCTGGGGCCAACGTCCTGACTTTC
TRBD1 . TRBJ1-6 TRBV7-8 CASSLDRTGRSPLHF TGTGCCAGCAGCTTAGATCGGACAGGGCGATCACCCCTCCACTTT
. . TRBJ2-7 TRBV27 CASSQGHPRDEQYF TGTGCCAGCAGCCAAGGACACCCTCGGGACGAGCAGTACTTC
. . TRBJ1-2 TRBV12-3/TRBV12-4 CASSLRQRHSF TGTGCCAGCAGTCTTCGACAACGGCATTCCTTC
. . TRBJ2-7 TRBV28 CASTDRTYEQYF TGTGCCAGCACCGACAGAACCTACGAGCAGTACTTC
. . TRBJ1-5 TRBV7-2 CASSLEWAKSNQPQHF TGTGCCAGCAGCTTAGAATGGGCCAAGAGCAATCAGCCCCAGCATTTT
TRBD2 . TRBJ2-3 TRBV9 CASSGLAGVSGSGDTQYF TGTGCCAGCAGCGGACTAGCGGGGGTTTCAGGGAGTGGAGATACGCAGTATTTT
TRBD2 once TRBJ2-1 TRBV5-6 CASSLGTLSTGGEQFF TGTGCCAGCAGCTTGGGGACCCTCAGTACGGGGGGTGAGCAGTTCTTC
TRBD2 . TRBJ2-3 TRBV11-2 CASSLSGGPVTDTQYF TGTGCCAGCAGCTTGAGCGGGGGCCCAGTCACAGATACGCAGTATTTT
. . TRBJ2-1 TRBV10-2 CASRVPWGDEQFF TGCGCCAGCAGGGTTCCTTGGGGCGATGAGCAGTTCTTC
TRBD1 . TRBJ1-1 TRBV19 CASSTGGGTEAFF TGTGCCAGTAGCACAGGGGGTGGTACTGAAGCTTTCTTT
. . TRBJ1-5 TRBV7-8 CASSFTGRGNQPQHF TGTGCCAGCAGCTTTACAGGGAGAGGGAATCAGCCCCAGCATTTT
. . TRBJ2-3 TRBV3-1/TRBV3-2 CASSPSGGTDTQYF TGTGCCAGCAGCCCCAGTGGCGGAACAGATACGCAGTATTTT
TRBD1 . TRBJ1-5 TRBV19 CASSKDREGQPQHF TGTGCCAGTAGTAAGGACAGGGAGGGTCAGCCCCAGCATTTT
. . TRBJ2-3 TRBV28 CASSLLGARGTQYF TGTGCCAGCAGTTTATTGGGAGCGCGGGGTACGCAGTATTTT
TRBD1 . TRBJ1-2 TRBV28 CASSPGQGNGYTF TGTGCCAGCAGTCCGGGACAGGGAAATGGCTACACCTTC
TRBD2 few TRBJ2-3 TRBV14 CASSRGGTDTQYF TGTGCCAGCAGCCGGGGGGGGACAGATACGCAGTATTTT
. . TRBJ1-2 TRBV5-6 CASSLGGAVDYGYTF TGTGCCAGCAGCCTTGGGGGGGCAGTGGACTATGGCTACACCTTC
. . TRBJ1-4 TRBV6-1 CASSEGAPPEKLFF TGTGCCAGCAGTGAGGGGGCCCCCCCCGAAAAACTGTTTTTT
. once TRBJ2-7 TRBV27 CASTGAYEQYF TGTGCCAGCACAGGGGCTTACGAGCAGTACTTC
. once TRBJ1-1 TRBV29-1 CSVTPRAGGEAFF TGCAGCGTTACACCTAGGGCGGGGGGTGAAGCTTTCTTT
. . TRBJ2-1 TRBV7-7 CASSLGATGSFGEQFF TGTGCCAGCAGCTTAGGCGCGACAGGTAGTTTCGGTGAGCAGTTCTTC
. . TRBJ1-4 TRBV7-9 CASSQYRGKLFF TGTGCCAGCAGCCAATATAGAGGAAAACTGTTTTTT
TRBD1 few TRBJ2-7 TRBV28 CASSGVRGRSYEQYF TGTGCCAGCAGTGGGGTTAGGGGGCGAAGCTACGAGCAGTACTTC
. many TRBJ1-2 TRBV11-2 CASSLKTGSANYGYTF TGTGCCAGCAGCCTGAAAACAGGAAGCGCTAACTATGGCTACACCTTC
. . TRBJ2-7 TRBV19 CASKGSPGYEQYF TGTGCCAGTAAGGGGTCCCCAGGGTACGAGCAGTACTTC
. . TRBJ1-3 TRBV28 CASSLNLAGGNTIYF TGTGCCAGCAGTTTGAATCTGGCGGGTGGAAACACCATATATTTT
TRBD2 few TRBJ2-1 TRBV12-3/TRBV12-4 CASSLGSGGAEIF TGTGCCAGCAGCCTGGGTAGCGGGGGGGCGGAGATCTTC
TRBD1 . TRBJ1-4 TRBV7-3 CASADRAGEKLFF TGTGCCAGCGCGGACAGGGCGGGCGAAAAACTGTTTTTT
. . TRBJ2-2 TRBV5-6 CASSLRSPGGTGELFF TGTGCCAGCAGCTTGCGGAGTCCCGGGGGCACCGGGGAGCTGTTTTTT
TRBD2 . TRBJ2-3 TRBV2 CASSRLAGGITDTQYF TGTGCCAGCAGTAGACTAGCGGGGGGCATCACAGATACGCAGTATTTT
. . TRBJ2-7 TRBV30 CAFQGSGYEQYF TGTGCCTTCCAGGGGTCGGGGTACGAGCAGTACTTC
. . TRBJ2-7 TRBV9 CASSIHSGTNYEQYF TGTGCCAGCAGCATCCACTCCGGGACAAATTACGAGCAGTACTTC
. . TRBJ1-2 TRBV28 CASQTGANYGYTF TGTGCCAGCCAGACAGGAGCTAACTATGGCTACACCTTC
TRBD1 . TRBJ1-6 TRBV5-1 CASSPRTGDSPLHF TGCGCCAGCAGCCCAAGAACAGGGGATTCACCCCTCCACTTT
. few TRBJ1-3 TRBV3-1/TRBV3-2 CASSQQGPSGNTIYF TGTGCCAGCAGCCAACAGGGCCCCTCTGGAAACACCATATATTTT
. . TRBJ2-3 TRBV2 CASMRFTDTQYF TGTGCCAGCATGCGGTTTACAGATACGCAGTATTTT
. . TRBJ1-1 TRBV11-2 CASTGGRTEAFF TGTGCCAGCACCGGAGGACGCACTGAAGCTTTCTTT
TRBD1 . TRBJ1-5 TRBV15 CATSAGTGFSNQPQHF TGTGCCACCAGTGCCGGGACAGGGTTTAGCAATCAGCCCCAGCATTTT
. . TRBJ1-5 TRBV27 CASSLSGGGEFNQPQHF TGTGCCAGCAGTTTAAGTGGGGGAGGGGAATTCAATCAGCCCCAGCATTTT
. . TRBJ1-1 TRBV7-2 CASRQGWMKDTEAFF TGTGCCAGCAGGCAGGGCTGGATGAAGGACACTGAAGCTTTCTTT
. . TRBJ1-5 TRBV10-3 CATASRELGGNQPQHF TGTGCCACCGCCTCCCGAGAATTGGGAGGCAATCAGCCCCAGCATTTT
. . TRBJ1-6 TRBV7-8 CASSLVESYNSPLHF TGTGCCAGCAGCTTAGTTGAGTCATATAATTCACCCCTCCACTTT
. . TRBJ2-1 TRBV7-8 CASSWTTGLLGEQFF TGTGCCAGCAGCTGGACTACGGGACTCTTAGGAGAGCAGTTCTTC
. . TRBJ1-1 TRBV27 CASSPRGGRGQNTEAFF TGTGCCAGCAGTCCACGGGGGGGACGAGGCCAGAACACTGAAGCTTTCTTT